This is a list of T cell receptor beta chains from one sample in a study of T cell responses to AZD1222 COVID-19 vaccine. Data came from immunoSEQ multiplex PCR; TCRdb stores just in-frame clones and leaves some out. The sample consists of about 86,000 clones, more than 70% of them appearing once. The source was peripheral blood, collected on day 0 of AZD1222 vaccination. These receptors all stem from an adult in good health. Each CDR3 is given with its conserved first and last residue. The D gene is left open where the match is weak. Only part of the rows carry a size: once, few, many, or a class if the clone is expanded.

TRBJ1-3 - TRBV3-1/TRBV3-2 once TGTGCCAGCAGCCTAAGGCTCCCTAACTCTGGAAACACCATATATTTT CASSLRLPNSGNTIYF
TRBJ2-3 TRBD2 TRBV5-1 once TGCGCCAGCAGCCCCGGGGTAGCGGGAACAGATACGCAGTATTTT CASSPGVAGTDTQYF
TRBJ2-7 - TRBV6-5 - TGTGCCAGCACCGCACAGGGACAAACAACCTACGAGCAGTACTTC CASTAQGQTTYEQYF
TRBJ2-7 - TRBV6-5 - TGTGCCAGCACCCTTGGCGGTTCCTCCTACGAGCAGTACTTC CASTLGGSSYEQYF
TRBJ1-2 - TRBV5-1 - TGCGCCAGCAGCTTGGGACAGAAACAGTATGGCTACACCTTC CASSLGQKQYGYTF
TRBJ2-7 - TRBV7-2 - TGTGCCAGCAGCTTAGGGCCGGGGGAGCAGTACTTC CASSLGPGEQYF
TRBJ2-2 - TRBV3-1/TRBV3-2 - TGTGCCAGCAGCGTCGGGACTCAGGGGAGGGAGCTGTTTTTT CASSVGTQGRELFF
TRBJ2-1 - TRBV27 - TGTGCCAGCAGACCGGACAGTGGCAATGAGCAGTTCTTC CASRPDSGNEQFF
TRBJ1-5 - TRBV20-1 - TGCAGTGCCGCCGTGGTGGGGCCCCAGCATTTT CSAAVVGPQHF
TRBJ2-7 TRBD2 TRBV7-9 - TGTGCCAGCAGAGCTGGGACTGCGGGAGTTCTCTACGAGCAGTACTTC CASRAGTAGVLYEQYF
TRBJ2-7 TRBD2 TRBV30 - TGTGCCTGGAGCTTAGGACTAGCGCCCCTCGAGCAGTACTTC CAWSLGLAPLEQYF
TRBJ2-2 TRBD2 TRBV7-2 - TGTGCCAGCAGTCCACCAGCGGGAGTTGTCACCGGGGAGCTGTTTTTT CASSPPAGVVTGELFF
TRBJ1-2 - TRBV5-1 few TGCGCCAGCAGCTTCCAGGGACAAAACTATGGCTACACCTTC CASSFQGQNYGYTF
TRBJ1-3 TRBD1 TRBV27 - TGTGCCAGCAGTCCAGGACAGGGTGTTTTTGGAAACACCATATATTTT CASSPGQGVFGNTIYF
TRBJ2-2 TRBD1 TRBV4-3 - TGCGCCAGCAGCCAAGATCTGACAGGGAGTCACGGGGAGCTGTTTTTT CASSQDLTGSHGELFF
TRBJ2-7 - TRBV11-1 - TGTGCCAGCAGCTTAGGAGGTCTCTCCTACGAGCAGTACTTC CASSLGGLSYEQYF
TRBJ2-3 - TRBV11-1 - TGTGCCAGCAGCTTCCCCGGGGGTGGTACGCAGTATTTT CASSFPGGGTQYF
TRBJ2-5 TRBD1 TRBV5-1 - TGCGCCAGCAGCTTACAGGGGAACCTCCAAGAGACCCAGTACTTC CASSLQGNLQETQYF
TRBJ2-4 TRBD2 TRBV11-2 - TGTGCCAGCAGCCTCTTAAGCGGGAGTGGGGGGAACATTCAGTACTTC CASSLLSGSGGNIQYF
TRBJ2-1 TRBD1 TRBV6-5 - TGTGCCGGCAGACAGGGACAGTACAATGAGCAGTTCTTC CAGRQGQYNEQFF
TRBJ2-7 - TRBV2 - TGTGCCAGTTCGCAGGGTTTCGAGCAGTACTTC CASSQGFEQYF
TRBJ2-7 - TRBV27 - TGTGCCAGCAGTTTATCGGAGGGGGCCTACTACGAGCAGTACTTC CASSLSEGAYYEQYF
TRBJ2-7 - TRBV5-4 - TGTGCCAGCAGCTTGGTAGAAGCGCCCGAGCAGTACTTC CASSLVEAPEQYF
TRBJ1-2 - TRBV11-2 - TGTGCCAGCAGCTTTCAGGGTCCCAATGGCTACACCTTC CASSFQGPNGYTF
TRBJ1-6 - TRBV7-8 - TGTGCCAGCAGCAATACAGGAGATTACTATAATTCACCCCTCCACTTT CASSNTGDYYNSPLHF
TRBJ2-1 - TRBV21-1 - TGTGCCAGCAGCAAAGCCGGGAGGGGGGGCTCCTACAATGAGCAGTTCTTC CASSKAGRGGSYNEQFF
TRBJ2-7 - TRBV6-4 - TGTGCCGCCCGACAGGGAGGATACGAGCAGTACTTC CAARQGGYEQYF
TRBJ1-5 - TRBV18 - TGTGCCAGCTCACTATACGATCAGCCCCAGCATTTT CASSLYDQPQHF
TRBJ2-7 - TRBV10-1 - TGCGCCAGCAGCGAGAATAGCGGCGAGCAGTACTTC CASSENSGEQYF
TRBJ2-2 - TRBV28 - TGTGCCAGCAGTCTCAGACCACCGAACACCGGGGAGCTGTTTTTT CASSLRPPNTGELFF
TRBJ2-7 - TRBV28 - TGTGCCAGCAGTTTGTCCGGACGGTACGAGCAGTACTTC CASSLSGRYEQYF
TRBJ2-5 TRBD2 TRBV5-1 - TGCGCCAGAAGCGGGAGGTACCTGAAAGAGACCCAGTACTTC CARSGRYLKETQYF
TRBJ2-4 - TRBV29-1 - TGCAGCGTTGACAGGTTGAACATTCAGTACTTC CSVDRLNIQYF
TRBJ2-1 TRBD2 TRBV5-1 - TGCGCCAGCAGCTACCGGACTAGCGGGGGATTGGATGAGCAGTTCTTC CASSYRTSGGLDEQFF
TRBJ1-1 - TRBV11-2 - TGTGCCAGCAGCTTAGACAGGTCGTCTGAAGCTTTCTTT CASSLDRSSEAFF
TRBJ1-1 - TRBV7-9 - TGTGCCAGCAGCCGTCTTTCAGGGATGAACACTGAAGCTTTCTTT CASSRLSGMNTEAFF
TRBJ1-1 - TRBV6-5 - TGTGCCAGCAGTCCCCTGGGAGGGGGCACTGAAGCTTTCTTT CASSPLGGGTEAFF
TRBJ1-2 - TRBV5-1 - TGCGCCAGTCGCCGGGGAACTGGTGGGGGGCCCTATGGCTACACCTTC CASRRGTGGGPYGYTF
TRBJ2-7 - TRBV7-2 - TGTGCCAGCAGCGAACGCGATTACAGGGCTTACGAGCAGTACTTC CASSERDYRAYEQYF
TRBJ1-2 TRBD1 TRBV5-4 once TGTGCCAGCAGCTTGGTGTCAGGGGGTGGCTACACCTTC CASSLVSGGGYTF
TRBJ2-3 TRBD2 TRBV5-1 - TGCGCCAGCAGCTCGGGACTAGCGGGAAGAGATACGCAGTATTTT CASSSGLAGRDTQYF
TRBJ2-1 TRBD1 TRBV27 - TGTGCCAGCAGTTTATTTCCGGGACAGGGCTTCGATGAGCAGTTCTTC CASSLFPGQGFDEQFF
TRBJ1-2 - TRBV30 - TGTGCCTGGAGTCCCCGAGGCAGGGCGACTAGGGGCTACACCTTC CAWSPRGRATRGYTF